This TCR beta chain was identified in a study of control samples from healthy donors and cancer patients. Germline lookup yields CDR1 PRHDT and CDR2 FYEKMQ (reference sequence). The CDR3 runs to 14 residues. Clones were sequenced by immunoSEQ multiplex PCR, and TCRdb holds only the in-frame ones, with some missing. The repertoire holds about 110,000 clones, with about 80% as singletons. Notes on this clone: Its ends do not fully match the called genes, so a read error is possible.

The clonotype originates from a man aged 18 to 29 in good health. Sequenced input: blood. The chain joins TRBV13 to TRBJ2-3, with 8 bases aligning to TRBD1. CDR3 region: CASSLGQGLDTQYF. CDR3 DNA: TGTGCCAGCAGCCTAGGACAGGGTCTCGATACGCAGTATTTT.